This T cell receptor beta chain stems from a study of blood T cell repertoires in COVID-19. Study-level information: Samples of COVID-19 (acute and convalescent) were obtained from the United States, Italy and Spain. T cells, B-cell-depleted T cells, or PBMCs supplied cDNA or gDNA.

V lost 0 bases and J lost 5; bases outside the gene matches: 15. Germline CDR1 is LNHNV and CDR2 is YYDKDF (reference sequence). The CDR3 totals 18 residues. Original methodology: Estimated nucleated cell counts came from reference gene primer amplification. Here immunoSEQ multiplex PCR was the method, and the copy in TCRdb shows in-frame clones only, minus some. The D gene and trimming were derived from the DNA, and the V and J assignments and clone size from that table. The table includes about 97,000 clones, approximately 90% detected once. The rearrangement joins TRBV15 to TRBJ1-1; TRBD1 matches 7 bases. Sequenced material: peripheral blood. The sequence was obtained from a human donor in a cohort sampled during active COVID-19. The DNA of the CDR3 is TGTGCCACCAGCAGAGATCGAGGGTTAGGGGGCATATTGACTGAAGCTTTCTTT. This translates into CATSRDRGLGGILTEAFF. The full variable domain, rest sourced from reference TRBV15 and TRBJ1-1, is DAMVIQNPRYQVTQFGKPVTLSCSQTLNHNVMYWYQQKSSQAPKLLFHYYDKDFNNEADTPDNFQSRRPNTSFCFLDIRSPGLGDTAMYLCATSRDRGLGGILTEAFFGQGTRLTVV.